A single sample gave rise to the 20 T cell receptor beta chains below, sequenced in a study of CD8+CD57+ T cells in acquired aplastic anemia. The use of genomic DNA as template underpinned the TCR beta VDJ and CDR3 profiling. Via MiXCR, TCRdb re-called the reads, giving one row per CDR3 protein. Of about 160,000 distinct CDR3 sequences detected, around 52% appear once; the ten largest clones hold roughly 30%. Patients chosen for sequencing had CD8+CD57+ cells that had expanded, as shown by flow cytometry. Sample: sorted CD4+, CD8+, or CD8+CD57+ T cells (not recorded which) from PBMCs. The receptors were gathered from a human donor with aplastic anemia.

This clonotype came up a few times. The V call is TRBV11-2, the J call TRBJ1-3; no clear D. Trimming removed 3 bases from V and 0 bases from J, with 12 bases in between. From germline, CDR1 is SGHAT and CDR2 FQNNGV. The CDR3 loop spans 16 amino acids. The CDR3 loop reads CASSLYGSFSGNTIYF. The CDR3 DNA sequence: TGTGCCAGCAGCTTGTACGGGTCCTTCTCTGGAAACACCATATATTTT.

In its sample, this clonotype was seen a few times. The CDR3 sequence is CSVVMGQETQYF. The CDR3 DNA reads as TGCAGCGTTGTTATGGGTCAAGAGACCCAGTACTTC. V usage is TRBV29-1 and J usage is TRBJ2-5; D is ambiguous. Germline-derived CDR1 and CDR2 are SQVTM and ANQGSEA. The CDR3 has 12 residues. The V gene lost 4 bases and the J gene lost 2 bases, with 8 bases spanning the gap.

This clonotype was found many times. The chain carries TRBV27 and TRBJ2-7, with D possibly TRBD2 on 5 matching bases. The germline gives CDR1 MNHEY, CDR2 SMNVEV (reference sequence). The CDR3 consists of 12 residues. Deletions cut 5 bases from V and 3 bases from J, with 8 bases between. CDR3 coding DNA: TGTGCCAGCAGTGGACTGAACTACGAGCAGTACTTC. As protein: CASSGLNYEQYF.

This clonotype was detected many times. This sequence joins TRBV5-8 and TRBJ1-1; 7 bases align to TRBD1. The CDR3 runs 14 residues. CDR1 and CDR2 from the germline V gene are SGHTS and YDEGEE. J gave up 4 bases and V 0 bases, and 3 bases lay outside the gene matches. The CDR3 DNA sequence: TGTGCCAGCAGCTTGGAACAGGGGACCACTGAAGCTTTCTTT. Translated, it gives CASSLEQGTTEAFF.

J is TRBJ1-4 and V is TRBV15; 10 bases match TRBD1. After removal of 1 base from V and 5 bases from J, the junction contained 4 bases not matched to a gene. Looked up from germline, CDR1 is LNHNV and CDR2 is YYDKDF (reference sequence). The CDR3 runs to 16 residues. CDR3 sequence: CATSRGLGQGNEKLFF. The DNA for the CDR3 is TGTGCCACCAGCAGAGGACTGGGACAGGGGAATGAAAAACTGTTTTTT.

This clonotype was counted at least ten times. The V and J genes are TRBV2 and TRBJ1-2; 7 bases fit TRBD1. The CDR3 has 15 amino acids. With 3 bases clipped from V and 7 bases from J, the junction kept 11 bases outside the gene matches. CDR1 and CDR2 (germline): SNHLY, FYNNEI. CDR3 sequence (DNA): TGTGCCAGCAGTGATATGACAGGGTACTTGGCTGGCTACACCTTC. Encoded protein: CASSDMTGYLAGYTF.

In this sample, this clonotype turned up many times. CDR3 in amino acids: CALRQGLYGYTF. CDR3 nucleotide sequence: TGTGCCTTGCGACAGGGTTTATATGGCTACACCTTC. The rearrangement uses TRBV30 and TRBJ1-2, with TRBD1 matching over 7 bases. The CDR3 spans 12 residues. Germline loops: CDR1 GTSNPN, CDR2 SVGIG (reference sequence). After removal of 7 bases from V and 5 bases from J, the junction contained 7 bases not matched to a gene.

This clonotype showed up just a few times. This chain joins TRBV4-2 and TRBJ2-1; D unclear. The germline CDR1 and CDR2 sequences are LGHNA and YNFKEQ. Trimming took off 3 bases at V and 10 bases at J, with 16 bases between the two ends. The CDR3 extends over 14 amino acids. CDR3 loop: CASSQEMELFEQFF. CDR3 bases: TGTGCCAGCAGCCAGGAGATGGAACTGTTCGAGCAGTTCTTC.

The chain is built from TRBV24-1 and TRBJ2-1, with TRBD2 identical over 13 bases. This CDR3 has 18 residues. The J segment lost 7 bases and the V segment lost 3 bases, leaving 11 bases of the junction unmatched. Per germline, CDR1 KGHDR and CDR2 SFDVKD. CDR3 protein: CATSDTNTGTSGANEQFF. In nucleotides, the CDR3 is TGTGCCACCAGTGATACGAACACCGGGACTAGCGGGGCGAATGAGCAGTTCTTC.

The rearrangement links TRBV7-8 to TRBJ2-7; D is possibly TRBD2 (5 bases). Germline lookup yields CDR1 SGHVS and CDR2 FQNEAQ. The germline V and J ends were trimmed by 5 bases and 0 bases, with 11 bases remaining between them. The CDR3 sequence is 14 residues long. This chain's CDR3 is CASSHSGSSYEQYF. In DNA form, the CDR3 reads TGTGCCAGCAGCCACTCGGGGTCCTCCTACGAGCAGTACTTC.

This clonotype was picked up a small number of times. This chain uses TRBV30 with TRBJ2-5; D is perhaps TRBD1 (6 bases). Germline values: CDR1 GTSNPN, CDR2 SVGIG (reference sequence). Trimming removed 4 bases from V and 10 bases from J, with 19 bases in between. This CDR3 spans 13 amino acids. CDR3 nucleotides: TGTGCCTGGATGCTGGGCACAGGGTGGGGCCAGTACTTC. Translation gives CAWMLGTGWGQYF.

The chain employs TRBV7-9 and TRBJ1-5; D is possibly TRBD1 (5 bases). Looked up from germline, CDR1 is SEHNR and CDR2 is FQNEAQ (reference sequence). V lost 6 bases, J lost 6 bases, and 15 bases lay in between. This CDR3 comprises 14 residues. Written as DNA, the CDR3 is TGTGCCAGCAGTCAACCGGGGGACGGTCAGCCCCAGCATTTT. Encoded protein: CASSQPGDGQPQHF.

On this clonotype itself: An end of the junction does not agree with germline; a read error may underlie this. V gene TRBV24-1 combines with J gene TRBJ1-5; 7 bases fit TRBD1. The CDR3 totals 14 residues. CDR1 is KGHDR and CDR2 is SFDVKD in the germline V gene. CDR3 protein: CATSDHRDSQPQHF. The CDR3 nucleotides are TGCGCCACCAGTGATCACAGGGACAGCCAGCCCCAGCATTTT.

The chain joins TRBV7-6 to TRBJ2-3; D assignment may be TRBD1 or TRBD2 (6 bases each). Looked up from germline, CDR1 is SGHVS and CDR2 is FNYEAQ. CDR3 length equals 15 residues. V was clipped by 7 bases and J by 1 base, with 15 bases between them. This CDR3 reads CASTRGGRGTDTQYF. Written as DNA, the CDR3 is TGTGCCAGCACCCGTGGGGGGCGGGGCACAGATACGCAGTATTTT.

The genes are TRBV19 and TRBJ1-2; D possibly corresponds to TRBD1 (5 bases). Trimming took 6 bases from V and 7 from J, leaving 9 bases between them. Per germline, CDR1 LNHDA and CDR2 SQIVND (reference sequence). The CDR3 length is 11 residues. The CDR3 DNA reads TGTGCCAGTAGCGACAGCGCTGGCTACACCTTC. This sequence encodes CASSDSAGYTF.

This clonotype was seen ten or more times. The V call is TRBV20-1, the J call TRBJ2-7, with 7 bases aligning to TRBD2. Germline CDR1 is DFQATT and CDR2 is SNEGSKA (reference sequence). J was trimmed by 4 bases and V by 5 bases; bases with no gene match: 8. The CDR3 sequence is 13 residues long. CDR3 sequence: CSAGGGNAYEQYF. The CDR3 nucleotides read TGCAGTGCTGGGGGGGGGAATGCTTACGAGCAGTACTTC.

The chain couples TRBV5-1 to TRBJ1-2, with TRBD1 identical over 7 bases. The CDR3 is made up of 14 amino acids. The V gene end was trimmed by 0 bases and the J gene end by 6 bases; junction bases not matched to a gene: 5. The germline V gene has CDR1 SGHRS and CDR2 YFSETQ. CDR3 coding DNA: TGCGCCAGCAGCTTGGCCCAGGGGGAGGATGGCTACACCTTC. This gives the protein CASSLAQGEDGYTF.

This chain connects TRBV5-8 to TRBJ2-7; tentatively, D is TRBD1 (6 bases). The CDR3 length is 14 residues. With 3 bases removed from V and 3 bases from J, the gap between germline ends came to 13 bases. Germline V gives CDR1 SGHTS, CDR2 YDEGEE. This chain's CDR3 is CASSSRETGYEQYF. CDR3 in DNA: TGTGCCAGCAGCTCAAGAGAGACAGGCTACGAGCAGTACTTC.

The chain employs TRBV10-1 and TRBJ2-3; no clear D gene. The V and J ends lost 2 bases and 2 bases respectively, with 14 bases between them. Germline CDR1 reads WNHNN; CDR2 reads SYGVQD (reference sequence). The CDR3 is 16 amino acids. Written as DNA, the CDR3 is TGCGCCAGCAGTGAGGGGCTTGGTTCCTTCACAGATACGCAGTATTTT. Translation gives CASSEGLGSFTDTQYF.

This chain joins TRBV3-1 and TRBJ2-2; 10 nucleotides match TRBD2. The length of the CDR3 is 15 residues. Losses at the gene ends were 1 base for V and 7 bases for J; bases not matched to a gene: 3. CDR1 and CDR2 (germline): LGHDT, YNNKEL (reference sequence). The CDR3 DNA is TGTGCCAGCAGCCAAGTAGCGGGAGGAGGCGGGGAGCTGTTTTTT. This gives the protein CASSQVAGGGGELFF.